Listed below are T cell receptor beta chains from one sample, sequenced in a study of IL-17A CD8 T cells in psoriatic arthritis synovium. The method was immunoSEQ multiplex PCR; TCRdb's version includes in-frame clones alone and lacks a portion of them. The sample lists about 2,100 clones; 65% to 80% were seen once. The specimen sequenced was memory CD8+ T cells from synovial fluid. These receptors all come from a human donor with psoriatic arthritis. CDR3s include the opening cysteine and the closing phenylalanine or tryptophan. D genes are given only for firm matches. The listing skips clone size in some rows; elsewhere it reads once, few, many or a size class.

J: TRBJ2-7; D: TRBD1; size: -; V: TRBV19; DNA: TGTGCCAGTAGTCTGGGGACAGGCTACGAGCAGTACTTC; CDR3: CASSLGTGYEQYF
J: TRBJ2-1; D: TRBD1; size: -; V: TRBV15; DNA: TGTGCCACCAGCAGTGACGGGACAGGGAAAAATGAGCAGTTCTTC; CDR3: CATSSDGTGKNEQFF
J: TRBJ2-6; D: TRBD1; size: once; V: TRBV9; DNA: TGTGCCAGCAGCGCCCATGGGACAGTAATTGCTGGGGCCAACGTCCTGACTTTC; CDR3: CASSAHGTVIAGANVLTF
J: TRBJ2-1; D: TRBD2; size: -; V: TRBV6-1; DNA: TGTGCCAGCAGTGAACTAGCGGGCTCCTACAATGAGCAGTTCTTC; CDR3: CASSELAGSYNEQFF
J: TRBJ2-4; D: -; size: -; V: TRBV5-5; DNA: TGTGCCAGCAGAGTCCCCATGGGGTACATTCAGTACTTC; CDR3: CASRVPMGYIQYF
J: TRBJ2-1; D: TRBD1; size: -; V: TRBV4-3; DNA: TGCGCCAGCAGCCAAGTCGGGACAGTATCCTGGAACGGGCAGTTCTTC; CDR3: CASSQVGTVSWNGQFF
J: TRBJ2-1; D: -; size: -; V: TRBV6-1; DNA: TGTGCCAGCAGTGGCACTATTTCCAATGAGCAGTTCTTC; CDR3: CASSGTISNEQFF
J: TRBJ2-7; D: -; size: few; V: TRBV7-2; DNA: TGTGCCAGCAGCCCAGGGTACGAGCAGTACTTC; CDR3: CASSPGYEQYF
J: TRBJ2-1; D: -; size: few; V: TRBV4-3; DNA: TGCGCCAGCAGCCAATTGGATTCAGGGGGGAATGAGCAGTTCTTC; CDR3: CASSQLDSGGNEQFF
J: TRBJ2-1; D: TRBD2; size: -; V: TRBV5-5; DNA: TGTGCCAGCAGCTTTCTAGCGGACTTCAATGAGCAGTTCTTC; CDR3: CASSFLADFNEQFF
J: TRBJ2-2; D: -; size: -; V: TRBV6-4; DNA: TGTGCCAGCAGTGAAGGAGCGGCGGCCCCCGGGGAGCTGTTTTTT; CDR3: CASSEGAAAPGELFF
J: TRBJ2-5; D: TRBD2; size: -; V: TRBV7-2; DNA: TGTGCCAGCAGCGAGGGACTAGCGGGAGGCACAGTGGGAGAGACCCAGTACTTC; CDR3: CASSEGLAGGTVGETQYF
J: TRBJ2-1; D: TRBD2; size: -; V: TRBV6-1; DNA: TGTGCCAGCAGTGCAACTAGCGGGAGTGCGGATGAGCAGTTCTTC; CDR3: CASSATSGSADEQFF
J: TRBJ1-1; D: TRBD1; size: -; V: TRBV7-2; DNA: TGTGCCAGCAGCCCGACAGGGTGGGGCACTGAAGCTTTCTTT; CDR3: CASSPTGWGTEAFF
J: TRBJ2-1; D: TRBD1; size: -; V: TRBV11-2; DNA: TGTGCCAGCAGCTTAGGTGGGACAGGGGATGGTGAGCAGTTCTTC; CDR3: CASSLGGTGDGEQFF
J: TRBJ2-3; D: -; size: few; V: TRBV5-7; DNA: TGTGCCAGCACCTCCCTAGCGGACAGGGATACGCAGTATTTT; CDR3: CASTSLADRDTQYF
J: TRBJ2-5; D: -; size: -; V: TRBV6-6; DNA: TGTGCCAGCAGTCCCACCGGGTCCCAAGAGACCCAGTACTTC; CDR3: CASSPTGSQETQYF
J: TRBJ2-1; D: TRBD2; size: -; V: TRBV6-4; DNA: TGTGCCAGCAGTTCGGGAGGGTTGAATGAGCAGTTCTTC; CDR3: CASSSGGLNEQFF
J: TRBJ2-1; D: TRBD2; size: -; V: TRBV4-1; DNA: TGCGCCAGCAGCTCAGGACTAGCCGACTACAATGAGCAGTTCTTC; CDR3: CASSSGLADYNEQFF
J: TRBJ2-3; D: -; size: -; V: TRBV5-4; DNA: TGTGCCAGCAGCTTGGGCGGTGCGGGCACCACAGATACGCAGTATTTT; CDR3: CASSLGGAGTTDTQYF
J: TRBJ2-1; D: -; size: -; V: TRBV11-2; DNA: TGTGCCAGCAGCTCCTACGGGAGACACAATGAGCAGTTCTTC; CDR3: CASSSYGRHNEQFF
J: TRBJ1-5; D: -; size: large; V: TRBV16; DNA: TGTGCCAGCAGTCACCCAGGGAACCAGCCCCAGCATTTT; CDR3: CASSHPGNQPQHF
J: TRBJ2-3; D: -; size: -; V: TRBV4-3; DNA: TGCGCCAGCAGCCAAGATTTGGGGGGAAGGGCAGATACGCAGTATTTT; CDR3: CASSQDLGGRADTQYF
J: TRBJ1-1; D: -; size: once; V: TRBV5-4; DNA: TGTGCCAGCAGCCAAGGTCCGATAACTGAAGCTTTCTTT; CDR3: CASSQGPITEAFF
J: TRBJ2-7; D: TRBD1; size: -; V: TRBV28; DNA: TGTGCCAGCGGGAAAGTCGGGACAGGGGTTGTGGACGAGCAGTACTTC; CDR3: CASGKVGTGVVDEQYF
J: TRBJ2-3; D: -; size: -; V: TRBV7-9; DNA: TGTGCCAGCAGCTTAGCAGGAGTGCTCACAGATACGCAGTATTTT; CDR3: CASSLAGVLTDTQYF
J: TRBJ1-1; D: -; size: -; V: TRBV7-9; DNA: TGTGCCAGCAGCTCCCGAGGGGAATCAGGTTGGGCTTTCTTT; CDR3: CASSSRGESGWAFF
J: TRBJ2-7; D: -; size: -; V: TRBV9; DNA: TGTGCCAGCAGCTCCCCCGGGCGCGAGCAGTACTTC; CDR3: CASSSPGREQYF
J: TRBJ2-2; D: -; size: -; V: TRBV4-1; DNA: TGCGCCAGCAGCCTAAAAATAATTATTACAGGGTATGGTCCCGGGGAGCTGTTTTTT; CDR3: CASSLKIIITGYGPGELFF
J: TRBJ1-1; D: -; size: -; V: TRBV6-1; DNA: TGTGCCAGCAGTGAGGTGGCAATGAACACTGAAGCTTTCTTT; CDR3: CASSEVAMNTEAFF
J: TRBJ1-2; D: -; size: -; V: TRBV14; DNA: TGTGCCAGCAGCCAAGTTAAAACGGGGGCTGACGGCTACACCTTC; CDR3: CASSQVKTGADGYTF
J: TRBJ2-1; D: TRBD2; size: -; V: TRBV11-2; DNA: TGTGCCAGCAGCTTGACACTAGCGGGATATAGTGAGCAGTTCTTC; CDR3: CASSLTLAGYSEQFF
J: TRBJ1-1; D: -; size: -; V: TRBV7-6; DNA: TGTGCCAGCAGCTTACCTCAGGCACCGCAACAGGGTATTTTATCTGAAGCTTTCTTT; CDR3: CASSLPQAPQQGILSEAFF
J: TRBJ2-1; D: TRBD1; size: -; V: TRBV28; DNA: TGTGCCACCGGGACAGGGGGTTACAATGAGCAGTTCTTC; CDR3: CATGTGGYNEQFF
J: TRBJ2-1; D: -; size: -; V: TRBV9; DNA: TGTGCCAGCAGCGTAGCTGAGGGGGTAGCCTACAATGAGCAGTTCTTC; CDR3: CASSVAEGVAYNEQFF
J: TRBJ2-1; D: -; size: few; V: TRBV11-2; DNA: TGTGCCAGCAGCCAAGCCATGGGGGATGAGCAGTTCTTC; CDR3: CASSQAMGDEQFF
J: TRBJ1-2; D: -; size: -; V: TRBV7-4; DNA: TGTGCCAGCAGCCCGGCGGGAACAGTTCACGCCGCCGGCTACACCTTC; CDR3: CASSPAGTVHAAGYTF
J: TRBJ2-7; D: -; size: -; V: TRBV5-7; DNA: TGTGCCAGCAGCTTGGGAGGACCGGGGTCCTATTTCCACGAGCAGTACTTC; CDR3: CASSLGGPGSYFHEQYF
J: TRBJ2-7; D: -; size: -; V: TRBV27; DNA: TGTGCCAGCAGTTTACCCGGGGGCCTACCCGGCGAGCAGTACTTC; CDR3: CASSLPGGLPGEQYF
J: TRBJ2-3; D: TRBD2; size: -; V: TRBV27; DNA: TGTGCCAGCAGTTTAGAGCCTAGCGGGAGTGGTGATACGCAGTATTTT; CDR3: CASSLEPSGSGDTQYF
J: TRBJ2-7; D: -; size: -; V: TRBV27; DNA: TGTGCCAGCTTTAGCGGCTCCTACGAGCAGTACTTC; CDR3: CASFSGSYEQYF
J: TRBJ1-4; D: -; size: -; V: TRBV11-3; DNA: TGTGCCAGCAGCTTAGTATGGTATAATGAAAAACTGTTTTTT; CDR3: CASSLVWYNEKLFF
J: TRBJ2-1; D: TRBD2; size: -; V: TRBV27; DNA: TGTGCCAGCAGTTCGGGAGGGTTGAATGAGCAGTTCTTC; CDR3: CASSSGGLNEQFF
J: TRBJ1-5; D: TRBD1; size: few; V: TRBV7-9; DNA: TGTGCCAGCAGCGGGGGACAGTCCAATCAGCCCCAGCATTTT; CDR3: CASSGGQSNQPQHF
J: TRBJ1-1; D: -; size: -; V: TRBV5-1; DNA: TGCGCCAGCAGCTTGTACCCAGGGGAGAAAACTGAAGCTTTCTTT; CDR3: CASSLYPGEKTEAFF
J: TRBJ2-4; D: -; size: -; V: TRBV7-9; DNA: TGTGCCAGCAGCTACGCCGGGGGCAGGGCCAAAAACATTCAGTACTTC; CDR3: CASSYAGGRAKNIQYF
J: TRBJ1-2; D: -; size: -; V: TRBV6-5; DNA: TGTGCCAGCAGTTCCCCCGGGGGGCGCGCCTATGGCTACACCTTC; CDR3: CASSSPGGRAYGYTF
J: TRBJ2-3; D: -; size: -; V: TRBV11-3; DNA: TGTGCCAGCAGCCCCGGCCTTGTGGGTAATGGCCTCACAGATACGCAGTATTTT; CDR3: CASSPGLVGNGLTDTQYF
J: TRBJ2-2; D: TRBD2; size: large; V: TRBV6-5; DNA: TGTGCCATCGGACTAGCGGGAGCCGGGGAGCTGTTTTTT; CDR3: CAIGLAGAGELFF
J: TRBJ2-1; D: -; size: few; V: TRBV5-8; DNA: TGTGCCAGCAGCTTTAGTCTCGCAGCGCGAGATAAGCAGTTCTTC; CDR3: CASSFSLAARDKQFF
J: TRBJ1-2; D: TRBD1; size: -; V: TRBV19; DNA: TGTGCCAGTAGTAGGGACAGATGGGGGAACTATGGCTACACCTTC; CDR3: CASSRDRWGNYGYTF
J: TRBJ1-2; D: TRBD1; size: -; V: TRBV5-6; DNA: TGTGCCAGCAGCAGCATAAATGACAGGGGTGGCTACACCTTC; CDR3: CASSSINDRGGYTF
J: TRBJ2-2; D: -; size: -; V: TRBV5-8; DNA: TGTGCCAGCAGCTTTGGGGGGATAGTGGCCGGGGAGCTGTTTTTT; CDR3: CASSFGGIVAGELFF
J: TRBJ1-1; D: -; size: -; V: TRBV5-1; DNA: TGCGCCAGCAGCTTGTATAAGGGCACTGAAGCTTTCTTT; CDR3: CASSLYKGTEAFF
J: TRBJ2-1; D: TRBD2; size: -; V: TRBV27; DNA: TGTGCCAGCAGTTGGACTAGCTCTGGGTCTGGGCAGTTCTTC; CDR3: CASSWTSSGSGQFF
J: TRBJ2-5; D: TRBD2; size: -; V: TRBV4-1; DNA: TGCGCCAGCAGCGGACTAGCGGGAGCCTACTTGGGAGAGACCCAGTACTTC; CDR3: CASSGLAGAYLGETQYF
J: TRBJ2-7; D: TRBD2; size: -; V: TRBV28; DNA: TGTGCCAGCACCGGGACTAGCGGGAGGAGACCTTACGAGCAGTACTTC; CDR3: CASTGTSGRRPYEQYF
J: TRBJ2-1; D: TRBD1; size: -; V: TRBV29-1; DNA: TGCAGCGTAGATAGACAGGGATACATCAATGAGCAGTTCTTC; CDR3: CSVDRQGYINEQFF